What follows are 3 T cell receptor beta chains derived from one specimen sequenced in a study of blood T cell repertoires in COVID-19. TCRdb keeps only in-frame clones here, not all; method: immunoSEQ multiplex PCR. The sample holds some 42,000 clones, roughly 73% seen once. The sample consisted of peripheral blood. Receptor source: a woman in her 70s with acute or convalescent COVID-19.

V and J are TRBV19 and TRBJ2-7, with D possibly being TRBD1 (5 bases). V lost 4 bases, J lost 0 bases, and 16 bases lay in between. The CDR3 is made up of 16 amino acids. Per the germline V gene, CDR1 is LNHDA and CDR2 is SQIVND (reference sequence). For the CDR3, the DNA is TGTGCCAGTAGTAAGAAAGGCGACAGCCGCTCCTACGAGCAGTACTTC. Translation gives CASSKKGDSRSYEQYF.

This chain joins TRBV28 and TRBJ2-5; possibly TRBD1 for D (6 bases). V was pared by 5 bases and J by 5 bases, with 21 bases between. CDR3 length equals 16 residues. The germline V gene encodes CDR1 MDHEN and CDR2 SYDVKM. CDR3 in DNA: TGTGCCAGCAGTACAAAGATACAGGGCGCCGGGGAGACCCAGTACTTC. Translated: CASSTKIQGAGETQYF. Full variable domain (rest looked up from reference TRBV28 and TRBJ2-5): DVKVTQSSRYLVKRTGEKVFLECVQDMDHENMFWYRQDPGLGLRLIYFSYDVKMKEKGDIPEGYSVSREKKERFSLILESASTNQTSMYLCASSTKIQGAGETQYFGPGTRLLVL.

V gene TRBV5-4 combines with J gene TRBJ2-2; D gene unclear. The CDR3 sequence is 15 residues long. The germline V gene has CDR1 SGHNT and CDR2 YYREEE (reference sequence). V dropped 0 bases and J dropped 4 bases, with 10 bases sitting between them. The CDR3 sequence is CASSLGSIGTGELFF. The CDR3 bases are TGTGCCAGCAGCTTGGGATCTATTGGCACCGGGGAGCTGTTTTTT.